One T cell receptor (beta chain) is described in this entry. Its antigen is not identified. Profiling relied on immunoSEQ multiplex PCR, and the TCRdb table lists in-frame clones only, not all of them. The data hold nearly 500,000 clones, with 75% to 85% observed a single time. The data belong to a study of shared clonotypes between healthy human individuals. Study-wide results and caveats: With few donors, the genetic and exposure-history diversity represented was limited.

The specimen sequenced was PBMCs. The source is a woman in her forties in good health. Some clones in this sample may be carry-over from other donors' samples.

CDR3 bases: TGCAGCGTTGAAGATCCGGGACGGGGAAACTACGAGCAGTACTTC. This translates into CSVEDPGRGNYEQYF. The chain couples TRBV29-1 to TRBJ2-7, with D perhaps matching TRBD1 or TRBD2 (5 bases each). Trimming removed 0 bases at V and 3 bases at J, with 15 bases between. Germline loops: CDR1 SQVTM, CDR2 ANQGSEA. The CDR3 spans 15 residues.